The 29 T cell receptor beta chains reported below all come from one sample, sequenced in a study of T cell responses to AZD1222 COVID-19 vaccine. Libraries were prepared by immunoSEQ multiplex PCR; TCRdb keeps only in-frame clonotypes and omits some of them. The sample lists over 110,000 clones; roughly 92% were seen once. Sequencing was performed on peripheral blood, taken on day 0 of AZD1222 vaccination. These TCRs come from an adult in good health.

V usage is TRBV10-2 and J usage is TRBJ2-7, with a weak D call TRBD1 (5 bases). Per germline, CDR1 WSHSY and CDR2 SAAADI. V gave up 8 bases and J gave up 2 bases, with 16 bases separating them. This CDR3 has 14 amino acids. CDR3 protein: CASRNIRGTYEQYF. The DNA for the CDR3 is TGCGCCAGCCGCAACATAAGGGGTACCTACGAGCAGTACTTC.

Details on this clone: An end of the junction differs from the germline gene, which may be a read error. The rearrangement links TRBV10-3 to TRBJ2-4; D remains unclear. The CDR3 covers 14 residues. Germline lookup yields CDR1 ENHRY and CDR2 SYGVKD. The CDR3 DNA sequence: TGTGCCATCAGTGAGTCGGCAGCCAGAAACATTCAGTACTTC. Its protein product is CAISESAARNIQYF.

CDR3 DNA sequence: TGTGCCAGCAGTTTCTCACTCATGCAGGGAAGTACTAGGAATGAGCAGTTCTTC. Residues: CASSFSLMQGSTRNEQFF. The V and J genes are TRBV27 and TRBJ2-1, with D perhaps matching TRBD1 or TRBD2 (5 bases each). V lost 3 bases to trimming and J lost 7 bases, with 25 bases between them. The CDR3 is made up of 18 amino acids. Germline assignment: CDR1 MNHEY and CDR2 SMNVEV (reference sequence).

The genes are TRBV7-9 and TRBJ2-3; a weak D match, TRBD1 (6 bases). Germline-derived CDR1 and CDR2 are SEHNR and FQNEAQ (reference sequence). The CDR3 totals 15 residues. Trimming left V 1 base short and J 2 bases short, with 10 bases between. CDR3 in DNA: TGTGCCAGCAGCTTAGGGGGGCAATACACAGATACGCAGTATTTT. It specifies CASSLGGQYTDTQYF.

The chain employs TRBV20-1 and TRBJ1-1, with TRBD1 identical over 8 bases. V lost 8 bases to trimming and J lost 4 bases; unmatched junction nucleotides: 3. CDR1 is DFQATT, CDR2 SNEGSKA, per germline (reference sequence). CDR3 length: 11 residues. Written as DNA, the CDR3 is TGCAGTCTCCAGGGGGCCACTGAAGCTTTCTTT. As protein: CSLQGATEAFF.

This chain links TRBV11-2 with TRBJ1-1, with no clear D. Deletions cut 1 base from V and 6 bases from J, with 9 bases between. The V gene's germline CDR1 is SGHAT and CDR2 FQNNGV. The CDR3 is 13 amino acids. The DNA of the CDR3 is TGTGCCAGCAGCTTAGGGCACCAGTCTGAAGCTTTCTTT. Translation gives CASSLGHQSEAFF.

This chain joins TRBV6-5 and TRBJ2-1, with 7 bases matching TRBD1. Germline-derived CDR1 and CDR2 are MNHEY and SVGAGI. J lost 0 bases, V lost 4 bases, and 3 bases had no gene match. This CDR3 is built from 15 residues. The CDR3 DNA sequence: TGTGCCAGCAGTTTCGACAGGGACTCCTACAATGAGCAGTTCTTC. Residues: CASSFDRDSYNEQFF.

This clone was detected only once. The rearrangement joins TRBV29-1 to TRBJ2-5; TRBD1 matches 11 bases. V shed 5 bases, J shed 5 bases, and the junction held 7 bases outside the gene matches. CDR3 length: 14 amino acids. The germline CDR1 and CDR2 sequences are SQVTM and ANQGSEA. CDR3 DNA sequence: TGCAGCGTTTTAGGCGGACAGGGGGCCGAGACCCAGTACTTC. Its protein is CSVLGGQGAETQYF. Using reference TRBV29-1 and TRBJ2-5 for the parts outside the CDR3, the full variable domain is SAVISQKPSRDICQRGTSLTIQCQVDSQVTMMFWYRQQPGQSLTLIATANQGSEATYESGFVIDKFPISRPNLTFSTLTVSNMSPEDSSIYLCSVLGGQGAETQYFGPGTRLLVL.

The V gene is TRBV14, the J gene TRBJ1-1, with D unclear. This CDR3 has 13 residues. Trimming removed 2 bases from V and 3 bases from J, with 7 bases in between. CDR1 and CDR2 (germline): SGHDN, FVKESK. CDR3 sequence reads: CASSQRGHTEAFF. The CDR3 DNA reads as TGTGCCAGCAGCCAAAGAGGCCACACTGAAGCTTTCTTT.

The chain couples TRBV2 to TRBJ1-2; D is unresolved. The V gene's germline CDR1 is SNHLY and CDR2 FYNNEI. The CDR3 is 12 amino acids. The V end was cut by 8 bases, the J end by 3 bases, with 10 bases between. CDR3 DNA sequence: TGTGCCAGCGTTGGCAGGCACTATGGCTACACCTTC. Its protein is CASVGRHYGYTF.

The chain recombines TRBV29-1 with TRBJ2-7; 11 positions match TRBD1. Germline lookup yields CDR1 SQVTM and CDR2 ANQGSEA. CDR3 length: 12 residues. The V gene end was trimmed by 7 bases and the J gene end by 2 bases; junction bases not matched to a gene: 1. CDR3 sequence (DNA): TGCAGCGGGGGACAGGGGGCCTACGAGCAGTACTTC. Translation: CSGGQGAYEQYF.

The V gene is TRBV7-2, the J gene TRBJ1-2; 9 bases line up with TRBD1. Germline loops: CDR1 SGHTA, CDR2 FQGNSA. This CDR3 spans 15 amino acids. Trimming removed 7 bases from V and 1 base from J; junction bases left unmatched: 7. CDR3 nucleotide sequence: TGTGCCAGCACCGAGGGACAGGGAAATAACTATGGCTACACCTTC. This codes for CASTEGQGNNYGYTF.

This chain links TRBV30 with TRBJ1-3; D unclear. Trimming pared 0 bases from V and 3 bases from J, leaving 6 bases between. CDR3 length: 13 amino acids. Germline-derived CDR1 and CDR2 are GTSNPN and SVGIG (reference sequence). The CDR3 DNA reads as TGTGCCTGGAGTGTATCACATGGAAACACCATATATTTT. This translates into CAWSVSHGNTIYF.

This chain links TRBV6-2 or TRBV6-3 with TRBJ2-4; tentatively, D is TRBD2 (6 bases). The CDR3 totals 14 residues. V was clipped by 4 bases and J by 8 bases, with 15 bases between them. Germline-derived CDR1 and CDR2 are MNHEY and SVGEGT. The CDR3 DNA reads as TGTGCCAGCAGTTTGATCGGGGGTAAGGACATTCAGTACTTC. It specifies CASSLIGGKDIQYF.

The gene calls are TRBV5-4 and TRBJ2-3; a weak D match, TRBD2 (6 bases). CDR3 length equals 15 residues. The germline V and J ends were trimmed by 2 bases and 1 base, with 11 bases remaining between them. In germline, CDR1 is SGHNT, CDR2 YYREEE (reference sequence). The CDR3 sequence: CASSLDSGRTDTQYF. The CDR3 nucleotides read TGTGCCAGCAGCTTAGATAGCGGTCGCACAGATACGCAGTATTTT.

This clone was picked up one time. This chain joins TRBV7-3 and TRBJ1-1; the D is unclear. V gave up 3 bases and J gave up 4 bases, with 9 bases separating them. The CDR3 extends over 13 amino acids. Germline CDR1 and CDR2: SGHTA and FQGTGA. CDR3 residues: CASSLTMFTEAFF. The CDR3 DNA reads as TGTGCCAGCAGCTTGACGATGTTCACTGAAGCTTTCTTT.

The rearrangement joins TRBV4-1 to TRBJ2-1; D is unresolved. CDR3 length: 12 amino acids. Germline V lookup: CDR1 MGHRA, CDR2 YSYEKL. With 0 bases removed from V and 11 bases from J, the gap between germline ends came to 8 bases. CDR3 residues: CASSQDVRKQFF. CDR3 DNA: TGCGCCAGCAGCCAAGATGTTAGGAAGCAGTTCTTC.

In nucleotides, the CDR3 is TGTGCCAGCAGCCAATTGTCTCAGGAGGTGTACAATGAGCAGTTCTTC. This codes for CASSQLSQEVYNEQFF. The chain is built from TRBV16 and TRBJ2-1, with D perhaps TRBD2 (5 bases). This CDR3 region has 16 residues. Trimming cost V 1 base and J 4 bases, with 14 bases left between them. Per the germline V gene, CDR1 is KGHSY and CDR2 is FQNENV.

This chain connects TRBV15 to TRBJ1-4; 10 nucleotides align to TRBD1. V shed 5 bases and J 7 bases; nucleotides not matched to a gene: 13. The CDR3 sequence is 17 residues long. Germline assignment: CDR1 LNHNV and CDR2 YYDKDF (reference sequence). CDR3 in DNA: TGTGCCACCAGCCAGGGAGGGACCGGGACAGGGGTTGAAAAACTGTTTTTT. Residues: CATSQGGTGTGVEKLFF.

This chain uses TRBV7-3 with TRBJ2-1; D remains ambiguous. CDR1 is SGHTA, CDR2 FQGTGA, per germline. V lost 2 bases and J lost 6, with 14 bases in between. CDR3 length: 15 amino acids. CDR3 DNA: TGTGCCAGCAGCTTATACAGCGTACAGAGCAATGAGCAGTTCTTC. It specifies CASSLYSVQSNEQFF.

The gene calls are TRBV9 and TRBJ1-2; the match to TRBD1 covers 8 bases. V was pared by 1 base and J by 7 bases, with 12 bases of the junction left unmatched. The CDR3 contains 16 residues. Germline V gene data show CDR1 as SGDLS and CDR2 as YYNGEE. The CDR3 here is CASSVRAQGAGSGYTF. For the CDR3, the DNA is TGTGCCAGCAGCGTACGGGCCCAGGGGGCAGGGTCTGGCTACACCTTC.

V is TRBV6-4 and J is TRBJ2-3; 8 nucleotides align to TRBD1. The germline CDR1 and CDR2 sequences are MRHNA and SNTAGT. This CDR3 is built from 15 residues. V gave up 2 bases and J gave up 4 bases; unmatched junction bases: 5. This CDR3 reads CASSDTGQGPDTQYF. The CDR3 bases are TGTGCCAGCAGTGACACCGGACAGGGCCCAGATACGCAGTATTTT.

This rearrangement joins TRBV2 to TRBJ2-1; TRBD2 matches 11 bases. Germline V lookup: CDR1 SNHLY, CDR2 FYNNEI. With 6 bases clipped from V and 4 bases from J, the junction kept 8 bases outside the gene matches. The CDR3 covers 16 residues. The CDR3, as DNA: TGTGCCAGCAGGGCCGGGACTAGCGGACTGTACAATGAGCAGTTCTTC. Encoded protein: CASRAGTSGLYNEQFF.

CDR3 nucleotides: TGCGCCAGCAGCTTGTCACTAGCGGGAGGAATGTATGAGCAGTTCTTC. It encodes CASSLSLAGGMYEQFF. V usage is TRBV5-1 and J usage is TRBJ2-1, with TRBD2 matching 12 bases. This CDR3 region has 16 residues. Trimming removed 1 base from V and 8 bases from J; junction bases left unmatched: 7. In germline, CDR1 is SGHRS, CDR2 YFSETQ.

The gene calls are TRBV7-3 and TRBJ1-1; 9 bases agree with TRBD1. After removal of 1 base from V and 1 base from J, the junction contained 1 base not matched to a gene. The CDR3 is 15 residues long. Per germline, CDR1 SGHTA and CDR2 FQGTGA. The CDR3 coding sequence is TGTGCCAGCAGCTTAATGGGACAGGGGAACACTGAAGCTTTCTTT. Translated: CASSLMGQGNTEAFF.

The V call is TRBV30, the J call TRBJ2-5; perhaps TRBD2 as D (5 bases). Per germline, CDR1 GTSNPN and CDR2 SVGIG (reference sequence). V gave up 0 bases and J gave up 7 bases, with 12 bases separating them. The CDR3 runs 13 residues. CDR3 region: CAWSVTLTRTQYF. The CDR3 DNA is TGTGCCTGGAGTGTCACCCTTACTAGGACCCAGTACTTC.

The chain combines TRBV5-5 with TRBJ1-4; 7 nucleotides align to TRBD1. This CDR3 is built from 14 residues. Germline CDR1 and CDR2: SGHKS and YYEKEE (reference sequence). Trimming at V came to 1 base and at J to 9 bases, leaving 6 bases not matched to a gene. CDR3 region: CASSLQGDQKKLFF. Here the CDR3 DNA reads TGTGCCAGCAGCTTGCAGGGGGATCAGAAAAAACTGTTTTTT.

The CDR3 DNA reads as TGTGCCAGCAGCCTAGACAGCACCTACGAGCAGTACTTC. It yields the protein CASSLDSTYEQYF. V usage is TRBV7-9 and J usage is TRBJ2-7; a possible D gene is TRBD1 (5 bases). Trimming shortened V by 5 bases and J by 2 bases, and 10 bases separated the two germline ends. Germline V gene lookup returns CDR1 SEHNR and CDR2 FQNEAQ (reference sequence). This CDR3 spans 13 amino acids.

The chain has TRBV5-1 and TRBJ2-5; D may be TRBD1 or TRBD2 (6 bases each). Trimming took off 1 base at V and 7 bases at J, with 17 bases between the two ends. CDR1 is SGHRS and CDR2 is YFSETQ in the germline V gene. There are 15 residues in the CDR3. CDR3 DNA: TGCGCCAGCAGCTTGAGTCTCCCCGAGGGGGGGACCCAGTACTTC. Protein: CASSLSLPEGGTQYF. The full variable domain, its missing parts supplied by reference TRBV5-1 and TRBJ2-5, is KAGVTQTPRYLIKTRGQQVTLSCSPISGHRSVSWYQQTPGQGLQFLFEYFSETQRNKGNFPGRFSGRQFSNSRSEMNVSTLELGDSALYLCASSLSLPEGGTQYFGPGTRLLVL.